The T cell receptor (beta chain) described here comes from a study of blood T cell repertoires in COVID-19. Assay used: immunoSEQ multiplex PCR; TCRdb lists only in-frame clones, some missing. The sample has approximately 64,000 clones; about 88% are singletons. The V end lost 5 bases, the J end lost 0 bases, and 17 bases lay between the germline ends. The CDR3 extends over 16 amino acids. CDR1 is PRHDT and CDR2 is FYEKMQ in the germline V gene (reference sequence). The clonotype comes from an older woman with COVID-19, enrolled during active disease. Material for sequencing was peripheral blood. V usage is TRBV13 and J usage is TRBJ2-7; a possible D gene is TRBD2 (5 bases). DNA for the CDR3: TGTGCCAGCAGCCTGCGTGGAGGAAGCAGCTCCTACGAGCAGTACTTC. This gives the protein CASSLRGGSSSYEQYF.